This T cell receptor beta chain came from a study of blood T cell repertoires in COVID-19 (dated by TCRdb to 2019 to 2021). General notes on the study: The collaborator samples originated in the United States, Italy and Spain and spanned the acute and convalescent phases of COVID-19. The repertoires were released in a freely available public database meant as a resource for research on the immune response to SARS-CoV-2. The material from the prospective study consisted of cDNA or gDNA derived from T cells, B-cell-depleted T cells, or PBMCs. The sample metadata nearly always contained a de-identified subject ID, COVID-19 status, age in years and sex. The samples were drawn from two sources: the first 160 participants of the ongoing ImmuneRACE study, and 1,200 or so subjects contributed by 6 global collaborators. Where available, HLA class I and class II types were obtained from metadata supplied by the sample provider rather than from assay-based typing. Deeply sampled blood TCRbeta repertoires from subjects exposed to, actively infected with, or recovered from COVID-19 were included in the dataset.

The immunoSEQ Assay, a bias-controlled multiplex PCR, was used to amplify TCRbeta CDR3 regions from genomic DNA. Per the authors' processing: Within the assay, amplification of reference gene primers was used to estimate how many nucleated cells each sample contained. To quantify the absolute abundance of each unique TCRbeta CDR3 rearrangement, sequence reads were collapsed and filtered. Productive Simpson clonality was computed per sample as the square root of Simpson's diversity index over productive rearrangements. The table comes from immuneACCESS by way of TCRdb, which keeps in-frame sequences with V and J called. Part of the clones is missing from these tables; in studies checked, under half for an unresolved V gene and the rest for unknown reasons. V and J calls plus clone size are reproduced from that table; the DNA served to infer D and trimming. This sample gives about 350,000 clones in total; around 90% of them show up just once. The ten largest clones take up 3.9% of the sample.

One collaborating source in Seattle enrolled patients while the patients were actively infected and followed the patients over time throughout the course of disease. Each collaborating institution followed its own protocols to collect whole blood in K2EDTA tubes. For TCRbeta analysis, collaborators shipped samples in one of three forms: frozen whole blood, isolated PBMCs, or DNA extracted from either of those sample types. The CDR3 starts with the cysteine, ends with the phenylalanine, and has 16 residues. Only the CDR3 DNA is retained, 48 bases long and in frame from the first base. Clipping removes 0 bases from V and 8 bases from J, with 7 as the unmatched junction base count. The germline V gene supplies CDR1 SGDLS and CDR2 YYNGEE. A remark on this clone: Its antigen has not been determined. No base-level quality is on record; no much larger clone is a single base apart.

On the study overall, not on this receptor specifically: Clinical and demographic metadata were provided uncurated, with the amount varying by source and participant.

The sequenced sample consisted of peripheral blood. The receptor comes from a woman aged 60 to 75 with COVID-19, enrolled during active disease. The chain couples TRBV9 to TRBJ1-6; 8 central bases correspond to TRBD1. DNA sequence: TGTGCCAGCAGCGTAGCTCAGGGGGCTGGGGATTCACCCCTCCACTTT. The translation is CASSVAQGAGDSPLHF.